Listed here are 15 T cell receptor beta chains from one sample, sequenced in a study of glioma-infiltrating T cells after dendritic cell vaccination. Sequencing was performed with immunoSEQ multiplex PCR; in TCRdb, only in-frame clones are kept and a portion is missing. The sample gives fewer than 100,000 clones, over 75% of which show up once; 15% to 17% is in the top ten. The sample was blood, taken before dendritic cell vaccination. These TCRs come from a human donor with glioblastoma.

The chain's CDR3 is CATSRWDRGGYGYTF. CDR3 nucleotides: TGTGCCACCAGCAGGTGGGACAGGGGTGGCTATGGCTACACCTTC. This rearrangement joins TRBV15 to TRBJ1-2; the match to TRBD1 covers 10 bases. The CDR3 contains 15 residues. After removal of 3 bases from V and 4 bases from J, the junction contained 5 bases not matched to a gene. Germline CDR1 LNHNV, CDR2 YYDKDF (reference sequence). The whole variable domain, filled in from reference TRBV15 and TRBJ1-2, reads DAMVIQNPRYQVTQFGKPVTLSCSQTLNHNVMYWYQQKSSQAPKLLFHYYDKDFNNEADTPDNFQSRRPNTSFCFLDIRSPGLGDTAMYLCATSRWDRGGYGYTFGSGTRLTVV.

V is TRBV6-1 and J is TRBJ2-7; 9 nucleotides agree with TRBD1. The CDR3 is made up of 15 amino acids. Trimming at V came to 6 bases and at J to 1 base, leaving 7 bases not matched to a gene. CDR1 is MNHNS and CDR2 is SASEGT in the germline V gene. The CDR3 bases are TGTGCCAGCAGGGTCACAGGGGGCTCGTCCTACGAGCAGTACTTC. Its protein is CASRVTGGSSYEQYF.

V and J are TRBV7-9 and TRBJ2-7; TRBD2 matches 12 bases. The CDR3 has 19 residues. Trimming removed 1 base from V and 3 bases from J; junction bases left unmatched: 13. Germline assignment: CDR1 SEHNR and CDR2 FQNEAQ (reference sequence). The CDR3 loop is CASSLDRLAGVSSFYEQYF. CDR3 nucleotides: TGTGCCAGCAGCTTAGATCGACTAGCGGGAGTTAGTTCTTTCTACGAGCAGTACTTC.

The chain joins TRBV6-5 to TRBJ1-5, with D perhaps TRBD1 (5 bases). V was clipped by 6 bases and J by 3 bases, with 9 bases between them. This CDR3 is built from 13 residues. Germline V lookup: CDR1 MNHEY, CDR2 SVGAGI. The CDR3 is CASRQQDNQPQHF. The DNA of the CDR3 is TGTGCCAGCAGACAACAGGACAATCAGCCCCAGCATTTT.

V and J are TRBV5-1 and TRBJ1-2; 10 positions match TRBD1. CDR1 and CDR2 (germline): SGHRS, YFSETQ. The V segment lost 4 bases and the J segment 4 bases; nucleotides outside the gene matches: 16. The CDR3 totals 18 residues. The CDR3: CASSLSSGTGDSVYGYTF. The CDR3 DNA is TGCGCCAGCAGCCTATCCTCAGGGACAGGGGACTCTGTCTATGGCTACACCTTC.

Only one count was recorded for this clone. The chain recombines TRBV9 with TRBJ2-5; 11 nucleotides match TRBD2. Trimming at V came to 4 bases and at J to 5 bases, leaving 7 bases not matched to a gene. Looked up from germline, CDR1 is SGDLS and CDR2 is YYNGEE. The CDR3 runs 15 residues. Written as DNA, the CDR3 is TGTGCCAGCAGCAGCGCCGGGACTAGCGGCGAGACCCAGTACTTC. It is translated as CASSSAGTSGETQYF.

This rearrangement joins TRBV7-3 to TRBJ1-1; 7 nucleotides agree with TRBD1. Looked up from germline, CDR1 is SGHTA and CDR2 is FQGTGA. J lost 1 base, V lost 2 bases, and 7 bases had no gene match. The CDR3 spans 16 residues. CDR3 DNA: TGTGCCAGCAGCTTACGACCGACAGGGACGAACACTGAAGCTTTCTTT. Translating gives CASSLRPTGTNTEAFF.

This clone was seen just once. This chain joins TRBV19 and TRBJ2-1; unclear D gene. CDR1 and CDR2 from the germline V gene are LNHDA and SQIVND (reference sequence). The V gene lost 8 bases and the J gene lost 6 bases, with 17 bases spanning the gap. The CDR3 totals 14 residues. CDR3 sequence: CASGERPNRNEQFF. The DNA for the CDR3 is TGTGCCAGTGGAGAGAGGCCCAATCGCAATGAGCAGTTCTTC.

J is TRBJ1-1 and V is TRBV7-3; D unclear. The germline CDR1 and CDR2 sequences are SGHTA and FQGTGA. Trimming stripped 6 bases from V and 5 bases from J, with 13 bases between. This CDR3 is 13 amino acids long. The CDR3 spells CASSRERRTEAFF. The CDR3 DNA sequence: TGTGCCAGCAGTCGGGAGAGGCGTACTGAAGCTTTCTTT.

V usage is TRBV30 and J usage is TRBJ2-3; D perhaps matches TRBD2 (7 bases). The CDR3 has 16 amino acids. Between the trimmed V and J ends, which lost 0 bases and 3 bases, there was a span of 16 bases. Germline values: CDR1 GTSNPN, CDR2 SVGIG (reference sequence). CDR3 residues: CAWSVPFRGGTDTQYF. The CDR3 DNA reads as TGTGCCTGGAGTGTTCCGTTCAGGGGAGGGACAGATACGCAGTATTTT.

The CDR3 nucleotides read TGCGCCAGCAGCTTGGGGACAGGGGGGAATGAAAAACTGTTTTTT. This sequence encodes CASSLGTGGNEKLFF. The chain links TRBV5-1 to TRBJ1-4; 10 bases agree with TRBD1. The germline CDR1 and CDR2 sequences are SGHRS and YFSETQ. V trimming: 0 bases; J trimming: 5 bases; junction bases outside the gene matches: 1. The CDR3 length is 15 residues.

Only a few counts were recorded for this clone. The rearrangement links TRBV19 to TRBJ1-1; D gene unclear. Per the germline V gene, CDR1 is LNHDA and CDR2 is SQIVND (reference sequence). The V end lost 7 bases, the J end lost 0 bases, and 15 bases lay between the germline ends. The CDR3 is made up of 15 amino acids. CDR3 sequence reads: CASKELARLNTEAFF. In nucleotides, the CDR3 is TGTGCCAGTAAAGAGCTAGCCCGTCTGAACACTGAAGCTTTCTTT.

The chain employs TRBV19 and TRBJ1-5; no firm D call. V dropped 5 bases and J dropped 11 bases, with 10 bases sitting between them. The CDR3 has 11 amino acids. Per germline, CDR1 LNHDA and CDR2 SQIVND (reference sequence). The CDR3 nucleotides are TGTGCCAGTAGTGTAGCCGGGACCCAGCATTTT. Protein: CASSVAGTQHF. The entire variable domain, with the rest obtained from reference TRBV19 and TRBJ1-5, is as follows: DGGITQSPKYLFRKEGQNVTLSCEQNLNHDAMYWYRQDPGQGLRLIYYSQIVNDFQKGDIAEGYSVSREKKESFPLTVTSAQKNPTAFYLCASSVAGTQHFGDGTRLSIL.

The chain employs TRBV6-5 and TRBJ1-1; 7 bases fit TRBD1. CDR3 length: 16 residues. Germline CDR1 reads MNHEY; CDR2 reads SVGAGI. Trimming cost V 0 bases and J 1 base; bases outside gene matches: 5. CDR3 region: CASSYSVGTENTEAFF. The CDR3 DNA reads TGTGCCAGCAGTTACTCTGTCGGGACAGAGAACACTGAAGCTTTCTTT.

CDR3 DNA sequence: TGTGCCTGGCTGTCTCGGAACACTGAAGCTTTCTTT. Translation gives CAWLSRNTEAFF. This chain connects TRBV6-5 to TRBJ1-1; the D is unclear. V was cut by 11 bases and J by 1 base, with 11 bases left in between. CDR1 is MNHEY, CDR2 SVGAGI, per germline. The CDR3 spans 12 residues.